This T cell receptor beta chain came from a study of beta chain features in type 1 diabetes. Study-wide points: It was not settled here whether HLA type affects TCRB rearrangement. For cells with high TCR expression, cDNA sequencing could yield over-representation.

Isolated RNA was reverse transcribed in full, so expressed TCRB transcripts were sequenced. Sequencing used immunoSEQ multiplex PCR; TCRdb keeps in-frame clones, though not all of them. Altogether roughly 450,000 clones are present, over 9.5% being singletons, with the ten largest covering approximately 0.045%. Per the germline V gene, CDR1 is SGHTA and CDR2 is FQGNSA. This CDR3 comprises 16 residues. V shed 1 base, J shed 10 bases, and the junction held 7 bases outside the gene matches. Comments on this clone: Its specificity is unknown.

Material for sequencing was naive CD4+ T cells from blood. J is TRBJ2-1 and V is TRBV7-2; 13 positions agree with TRBD2. This clonotype was sampled from a woman in her late teens or twenties in good health. Here the CDR3 DNA reads TGTGCCAGCAGCTTAGATGTCGGGACTAGCGGGGTGGAGCAGTTCTTC. Residues: CASSLDVGTSGVEQFF.